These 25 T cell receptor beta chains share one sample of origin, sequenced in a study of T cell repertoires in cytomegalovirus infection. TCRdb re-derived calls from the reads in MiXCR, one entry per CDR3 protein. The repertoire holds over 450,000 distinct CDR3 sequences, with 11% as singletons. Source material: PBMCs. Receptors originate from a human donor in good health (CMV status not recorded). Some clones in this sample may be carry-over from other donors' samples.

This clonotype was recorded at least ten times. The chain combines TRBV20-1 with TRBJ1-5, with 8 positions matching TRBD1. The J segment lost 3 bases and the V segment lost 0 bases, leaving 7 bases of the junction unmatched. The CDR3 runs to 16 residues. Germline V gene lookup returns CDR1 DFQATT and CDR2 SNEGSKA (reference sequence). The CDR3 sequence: CSARDLTGADNQPQHF. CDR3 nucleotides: TGCAGTGCTAGAGATCTGACAGGGGCAGACAATCAGCCCCAGCATTTT.

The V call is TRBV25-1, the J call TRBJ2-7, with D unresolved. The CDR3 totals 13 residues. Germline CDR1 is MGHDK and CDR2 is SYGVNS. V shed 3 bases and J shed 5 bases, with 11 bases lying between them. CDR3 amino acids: CASSDSAGHEQYF. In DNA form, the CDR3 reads TGTGCCAGCAGTGATTCCGCTGGACACGAGCAGTACTTC.

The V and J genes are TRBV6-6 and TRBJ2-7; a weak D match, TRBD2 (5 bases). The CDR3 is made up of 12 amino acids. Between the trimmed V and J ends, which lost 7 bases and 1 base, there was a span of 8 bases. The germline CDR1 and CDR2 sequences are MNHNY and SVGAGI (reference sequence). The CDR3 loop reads CASKRESYEQYF. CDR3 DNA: TGTGCCAGCAAAAGGGAGTCCTACGAGCAGTACTTC.

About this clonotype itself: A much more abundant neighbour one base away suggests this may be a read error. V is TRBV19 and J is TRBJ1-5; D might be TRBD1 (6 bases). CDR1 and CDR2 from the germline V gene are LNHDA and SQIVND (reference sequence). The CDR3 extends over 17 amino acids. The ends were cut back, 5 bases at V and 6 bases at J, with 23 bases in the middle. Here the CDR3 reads CASSSRRGRIDGQPQHF. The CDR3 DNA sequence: TGTGCCAGTAGTTCTCGACGGGGGCGAATCGACGGTCAGCCCCAGCATTTT.

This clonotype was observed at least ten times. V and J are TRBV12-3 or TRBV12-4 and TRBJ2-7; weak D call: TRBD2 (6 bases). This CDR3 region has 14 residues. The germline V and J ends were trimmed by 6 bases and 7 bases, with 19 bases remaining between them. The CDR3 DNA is TGTGCCAGCAGCCTCGGGGCGGGGCTTGGGGAGCAGTACTTC. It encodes CASSLGAGLGEQYF.

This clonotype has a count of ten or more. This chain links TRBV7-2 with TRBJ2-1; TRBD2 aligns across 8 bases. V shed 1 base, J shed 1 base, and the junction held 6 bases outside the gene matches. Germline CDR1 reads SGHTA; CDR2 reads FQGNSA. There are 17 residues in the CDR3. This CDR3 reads CASSLGGGRRSYNEQFF. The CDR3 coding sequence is TGTGCCAGCAGCTTAGGAGGCGGGAGGAGGTCCTACAATGAGCAGTTCTTC.

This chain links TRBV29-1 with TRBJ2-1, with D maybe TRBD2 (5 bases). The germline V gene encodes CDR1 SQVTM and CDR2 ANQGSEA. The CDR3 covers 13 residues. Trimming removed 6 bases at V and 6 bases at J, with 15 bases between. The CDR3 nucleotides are TGCAGCGTCCCCGGACCCACTAGCAATGAGCAGTTCTTC. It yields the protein CSVPGPTSNEQFF.

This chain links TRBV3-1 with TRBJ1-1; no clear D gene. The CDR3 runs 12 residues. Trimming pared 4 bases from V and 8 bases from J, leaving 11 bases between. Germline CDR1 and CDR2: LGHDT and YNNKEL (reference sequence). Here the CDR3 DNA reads TGTGCCAGCAGCCTGGCAGATCTGGAAGCTTTCTTT. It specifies CASSLADLEAFF.

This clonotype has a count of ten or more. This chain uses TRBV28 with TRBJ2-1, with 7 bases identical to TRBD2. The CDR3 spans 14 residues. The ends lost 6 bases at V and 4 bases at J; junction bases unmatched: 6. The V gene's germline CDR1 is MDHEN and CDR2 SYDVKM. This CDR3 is CASRNGRGYNEQFF. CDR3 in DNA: TGTGCCAGCAGAAATGGGCGGGGGTACAATGAGCAGTTCTTC.

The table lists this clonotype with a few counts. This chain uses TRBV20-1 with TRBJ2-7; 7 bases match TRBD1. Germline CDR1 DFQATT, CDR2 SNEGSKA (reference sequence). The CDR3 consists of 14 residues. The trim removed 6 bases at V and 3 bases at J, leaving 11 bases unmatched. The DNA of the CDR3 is TGCAGTGCCCCGCAGGGGGTTAATAACTACGAGCAGTACTTC. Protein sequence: CSAPQGVNNYEQYF.

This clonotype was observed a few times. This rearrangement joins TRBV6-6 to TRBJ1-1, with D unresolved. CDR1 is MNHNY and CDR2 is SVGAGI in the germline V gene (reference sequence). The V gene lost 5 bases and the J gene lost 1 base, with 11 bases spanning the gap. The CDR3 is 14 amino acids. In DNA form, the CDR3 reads TGTGCCAGCAGTATGACCGGGAAGAACACTGAAGCTTTCTTT. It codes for CASSMTGKNTEAFF.

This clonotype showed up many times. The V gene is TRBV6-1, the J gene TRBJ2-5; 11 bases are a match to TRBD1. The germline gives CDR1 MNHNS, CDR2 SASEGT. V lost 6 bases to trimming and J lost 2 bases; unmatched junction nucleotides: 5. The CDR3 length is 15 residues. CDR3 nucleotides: TGTGCCAGCAGCGCGGGGACAGGGGGTCAAGAGACCCAGTACTTC. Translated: CASSAGTGGQETQYF.

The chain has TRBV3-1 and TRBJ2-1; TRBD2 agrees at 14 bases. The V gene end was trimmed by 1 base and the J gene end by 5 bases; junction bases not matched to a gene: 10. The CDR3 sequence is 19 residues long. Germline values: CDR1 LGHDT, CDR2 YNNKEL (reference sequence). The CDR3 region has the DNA TGTGCCAGCAGCCAAGGCCCCGGGACTAGCGGGAGAATGAACAATGAGCAGTTCTTC. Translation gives CASSQGPGTSGRMNNEQFF.

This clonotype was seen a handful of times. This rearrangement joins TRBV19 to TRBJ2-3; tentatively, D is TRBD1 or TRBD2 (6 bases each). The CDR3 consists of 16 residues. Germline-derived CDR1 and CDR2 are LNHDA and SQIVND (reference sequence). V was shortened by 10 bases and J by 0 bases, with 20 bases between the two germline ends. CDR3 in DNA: TGTGCCACCGCCCCGGGGGCCGCTCCAAGCACAGATACGCAGTATTTT. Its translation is CATAPGAAPSTDTQYF. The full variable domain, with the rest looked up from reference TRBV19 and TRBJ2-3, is DGGITQSPKYLFRKEGQNVTLSCEQNLNHDAMYWYRQDPGQGLRLIYYSQIVNDFQKGDIAEGYSVSREKKESFPLTVTSAQKNPTAFYLCATAPGAAPSTDTQYFGPGTRLTVL.

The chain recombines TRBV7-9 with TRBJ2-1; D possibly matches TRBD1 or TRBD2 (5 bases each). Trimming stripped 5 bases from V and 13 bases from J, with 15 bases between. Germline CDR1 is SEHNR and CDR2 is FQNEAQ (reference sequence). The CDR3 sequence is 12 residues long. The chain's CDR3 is CASSPEGWVQFF. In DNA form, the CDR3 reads TGTGCCAGCAGCCCAGAGGGGTGGGTCCAGTTCTTC.

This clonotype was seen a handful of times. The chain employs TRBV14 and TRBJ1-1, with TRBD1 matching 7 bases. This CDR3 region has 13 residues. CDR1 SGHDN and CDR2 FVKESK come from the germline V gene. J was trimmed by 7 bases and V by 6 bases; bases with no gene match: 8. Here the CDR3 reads CASRSGTVGEAFF. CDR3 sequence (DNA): TGTGCCAGCAGGTCCGGGACAGTGGGTGAAGCTTTCTTT.

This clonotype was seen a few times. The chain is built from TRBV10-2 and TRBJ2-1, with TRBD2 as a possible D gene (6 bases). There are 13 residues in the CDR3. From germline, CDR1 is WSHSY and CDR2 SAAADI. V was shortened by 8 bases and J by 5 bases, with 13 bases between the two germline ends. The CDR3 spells CASRGWEDNEQFF. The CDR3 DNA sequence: TGCGCCAGCCGAGGGTGGGAGGACAATGAGCAGTTCTTC.

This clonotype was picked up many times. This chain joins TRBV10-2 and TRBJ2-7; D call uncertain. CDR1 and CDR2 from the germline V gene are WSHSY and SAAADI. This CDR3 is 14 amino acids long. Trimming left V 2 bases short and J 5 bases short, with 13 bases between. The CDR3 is CASSETNSWNEQYF. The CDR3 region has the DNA TGCGCCAGCAGTGAGACAAACAGCTGGAACGAGCAGTACTTC.

CDR3: CASSLGLAGARGEQFF. DNA for the CDR3: TGTGCCAGCAGCCTCGGACTAGCGGGAGCCAGGGGTGAGCAGTTCTTC. V gene TRBV27 combines with J gene TRBJ2-1; 13 bases align to TRBD2. The CDR3 has 16 residues. V lost 6 bases, J lost 9 bases, and 11 bases stayed unmatched. Germline CDR1 and CDR2: MNHEY and SMNVEV (reference sequence).

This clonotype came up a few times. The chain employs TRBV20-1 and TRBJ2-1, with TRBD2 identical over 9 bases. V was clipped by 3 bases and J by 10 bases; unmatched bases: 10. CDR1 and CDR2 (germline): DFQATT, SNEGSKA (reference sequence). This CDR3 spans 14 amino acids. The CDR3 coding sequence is TGCAGTGCTAGTGGCGGGAGGGCCGGCAGAGAGCAGTTCTTC. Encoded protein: CSASGGRAGREQFF.

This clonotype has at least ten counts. This CDR3 is CASTLGTSGRNEQYF. The CDR3 coding sequence is TGTGCCAGCACCTTAGGGACTAGCGGGAGGAACGAGCAGTACTTC. The V call is TRBV6-2 or TRBV6-3, the J call TRBJ2-7; 15 bases are a match to TRBD2. The J segment lost 5 bases and the V segment lost 7 bases, leaving 6 bases of the junction unmatched. This CDR3 has 15 amino acids. Germline lookup yields CDR1 MNHEY and CDR2 SVGEGT.

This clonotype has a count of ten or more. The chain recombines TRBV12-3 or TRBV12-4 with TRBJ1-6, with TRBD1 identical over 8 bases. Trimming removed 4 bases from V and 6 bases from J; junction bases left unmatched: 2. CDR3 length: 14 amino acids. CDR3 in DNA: TGTGCCAGCAGTTGGACAGGGAGTAATTCACCCCTCCACTTT. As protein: CASSWTGSNSPLHF.

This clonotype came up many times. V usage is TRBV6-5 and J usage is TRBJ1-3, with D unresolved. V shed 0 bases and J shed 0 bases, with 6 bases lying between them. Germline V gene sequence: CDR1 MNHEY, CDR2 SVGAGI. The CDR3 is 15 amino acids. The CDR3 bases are TGTGCCAGCAGTTACTCGCGGAACTCTGGAAACACCATATATTTT. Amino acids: CASSYSRNSGNTIYF.

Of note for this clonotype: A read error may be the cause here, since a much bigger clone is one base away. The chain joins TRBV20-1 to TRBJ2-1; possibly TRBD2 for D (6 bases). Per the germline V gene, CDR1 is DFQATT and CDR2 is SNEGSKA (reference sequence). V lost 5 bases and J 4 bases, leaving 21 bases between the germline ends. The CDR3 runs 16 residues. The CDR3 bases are TGCAGTGCTCCCCGACGGGGGTACTCAGAGTACAATGAGCAGTTCTTC. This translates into CSAPRRGYSEYNEQFF.

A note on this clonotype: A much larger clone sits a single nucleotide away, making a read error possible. The CDR3 region is CSARDREGRRVNDGYIF. DNA for the CDR3: TGCAGTGCTAGAGATCGGGAGGGGAGGAGAGTGAATGATGGCTACATCTTC. The V call is TRBV20-1, the J call TRBJ1-2; a weak D match, TRBD1 (5 bases). This CDR3 is 17 amino acids long. Germline V gene data show CDR1 as DFQATT and CDR2 as SNEGSKA (reference sequence).